This TCR beta chain was documented in a study of T cells after yellow fever vaccination. Background on the study: Preparation of the low-cell-number fractions used SMART-Seq v4 Ultra Low Input. Study-wide findings and caveats: Most primary-vaccination clones recurred post-booster (around 97% CD4, 88% CD8). Contaminants from the bulk population, in the form of abundant clonotypes, could be found in FACS-sorted repertoires.

This clonotype was seen a handful of times. The antigen remains undetermined. Each CDR3 protein is one row after TCRdb ran MiXCR on the 5' RACE reads. The table lists 350,000 or so distinct CDR3 sequences, 8% to 9.5% of them singletons, with approximately 18% in the top ten. The source is a man younger than 35 who received the YFV17D yellow fever vaccine. The starting material was PBMCs, obtained about 41 days after the first yellow fever vaccination.

In nucleotides, the CDR3 is TGCAGTGCCAAGCGAGGAGACAAAAACATTCAGTACTTC. Protein: CSAKRGDKNIQYF. This sequence joins TRBV20-1 and TRBJ2-4; D gene unclear. V was trimmed by 6 bases and J by 3 bases, leaving 12 bases between them. The germline gives CDR1 DFQATT, CDR2 SNEGSKA (reference sequence). The CDR3 contains 13 residues.